This T cell receptor (beta chain) was identified in a study of Ad26.COV2.S vaccination and SARS-CoV-2 variants. Study-wide results and caveats: Those who received the vaccine showed greater spike-specific TCR breadth than those given placebo.

TCRdb's table, derived via immunoSEQ multiplex PCR, lists solely in-frame clones and lacks some. The sample lists a few hundred thousand clones; more than 75% were seen once. Specified treatment: some 20 received Ad26.COV2.S at low or high dose, single or two shots; roughly five received placebo; per-sample allocation not given. Repertoires come from day 63 after the first vaccine or placebo injection. CDR1 and CDR2 (germline): SGHVS, FQNEAQ. The V end was cut by 5 bases, the J end by 15 bases, with 17 bases between. The CDR3 runs 12 residues. As concerns this clone: What it recognizes is unknown.

The TCR comes from a person aged 18 to 59 who received the Ad26.COV2.S COVID-19 vaccine or a placebo. This chain uses TRBV7-8 with TRBJ2-1; possibly TRBD1 or TRBD2 for D (5 bases each). Sequences were derived from peripheral blood, sampled in a trial of Ad26.COV2.S vaccine versus placebo. The CDR3 DNA is TGTGCCAGCAGCGGGGGAGTGGCCCCGTTGTTCTTC. This codes for CASSGGVAPLFF.